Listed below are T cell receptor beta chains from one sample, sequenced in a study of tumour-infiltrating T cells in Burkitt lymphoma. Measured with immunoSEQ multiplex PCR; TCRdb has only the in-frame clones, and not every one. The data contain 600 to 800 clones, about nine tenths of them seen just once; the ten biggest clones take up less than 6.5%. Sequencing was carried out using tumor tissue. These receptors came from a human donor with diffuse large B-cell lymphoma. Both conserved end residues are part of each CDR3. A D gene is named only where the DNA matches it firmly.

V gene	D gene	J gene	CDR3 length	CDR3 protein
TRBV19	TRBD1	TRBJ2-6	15	CACRTGEDGANVLTF
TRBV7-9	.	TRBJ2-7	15	CASSFDTGRIYEQYF
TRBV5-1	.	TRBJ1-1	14	CASSLQVSNTEAFF
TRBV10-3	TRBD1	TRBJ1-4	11	CATGTGEKLFF
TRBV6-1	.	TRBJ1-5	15	CASSDYTVNNQPQHF
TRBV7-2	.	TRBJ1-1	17	CASSFGGGVGARTEAFF
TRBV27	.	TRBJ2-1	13	CASSFVSHNEQFF
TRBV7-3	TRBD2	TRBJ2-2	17	CASSPNPGLARTGELFF
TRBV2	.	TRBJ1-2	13	CASRGAGNYGYTF
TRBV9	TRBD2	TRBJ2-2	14	CASRPSGGSGELFF
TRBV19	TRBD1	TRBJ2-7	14	CASSIGGWTGEQYF
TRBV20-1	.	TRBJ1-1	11	CSALTNTEAFF
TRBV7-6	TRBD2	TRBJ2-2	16	CASSLAPGGSPGELFF
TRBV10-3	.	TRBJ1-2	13	CAISGNAAYGYTF
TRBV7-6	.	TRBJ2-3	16	CASSQTPSPSTDTQYF
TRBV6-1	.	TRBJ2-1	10	CASSRSGFFF
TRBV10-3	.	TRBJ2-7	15	CAISGGQKSSYEQYF
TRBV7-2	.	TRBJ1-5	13	CASSRRGGQPQHF
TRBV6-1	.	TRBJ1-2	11	CASKRADGYTF
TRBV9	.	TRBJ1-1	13	CASSAGTWTEAFF
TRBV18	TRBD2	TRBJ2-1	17	CASSPPRGTSGDNEQFF
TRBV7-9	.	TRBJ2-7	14	CASSLYGGTYEQYF
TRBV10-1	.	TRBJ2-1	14	CASSGSVGYNEQFF
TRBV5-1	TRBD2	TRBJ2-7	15	CASSGRRGTGYEQYF
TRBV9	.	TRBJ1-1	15	CASSVGGSMNTEAFF
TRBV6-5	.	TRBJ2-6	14	CASSYLPTANVLTF
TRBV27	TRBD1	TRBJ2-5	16	CASSYTRQGARETQYF
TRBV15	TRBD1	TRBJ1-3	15	CATSRVGGSGNTIYF
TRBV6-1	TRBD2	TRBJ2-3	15	CASRVAGVWTDTQYF
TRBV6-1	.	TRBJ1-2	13	CASSESGGWGYTF
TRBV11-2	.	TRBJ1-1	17	CASSSKSWQGANTEAFF
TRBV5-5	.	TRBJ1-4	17	CASSWGPSITTNEKLFF
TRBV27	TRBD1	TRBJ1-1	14	CASSLTQGAAEAFF
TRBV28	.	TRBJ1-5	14	CASRPGVEDQPQHF
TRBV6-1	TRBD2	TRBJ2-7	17	CASSEATGTSGRYEQYF
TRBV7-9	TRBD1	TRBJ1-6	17	CASSFPLREGANSPLHF
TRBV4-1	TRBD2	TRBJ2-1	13	CASSLTSLDEQFF
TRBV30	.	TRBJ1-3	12	CAWSGRANTIYF
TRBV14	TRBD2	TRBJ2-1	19	CASSRLGLAGLSSYNEQFF
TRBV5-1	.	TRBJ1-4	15	CASSLFGGQGEKLFF
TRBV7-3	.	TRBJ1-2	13	CASSSDRGDGYTF
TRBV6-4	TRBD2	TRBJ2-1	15	CASSESSGGHSEQFF
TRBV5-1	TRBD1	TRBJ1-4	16	CASSVGQGVKDEKLFF
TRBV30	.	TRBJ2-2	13	CAWSSRVTGELFF
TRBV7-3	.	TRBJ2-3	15	CASSQRRGGEDTQYF
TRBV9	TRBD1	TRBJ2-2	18	CASSARDRGRRNTGELFF
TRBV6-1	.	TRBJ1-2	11	CANRAAYGYTF
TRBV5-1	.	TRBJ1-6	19	CASSSSVTKSDTYNSPLHF